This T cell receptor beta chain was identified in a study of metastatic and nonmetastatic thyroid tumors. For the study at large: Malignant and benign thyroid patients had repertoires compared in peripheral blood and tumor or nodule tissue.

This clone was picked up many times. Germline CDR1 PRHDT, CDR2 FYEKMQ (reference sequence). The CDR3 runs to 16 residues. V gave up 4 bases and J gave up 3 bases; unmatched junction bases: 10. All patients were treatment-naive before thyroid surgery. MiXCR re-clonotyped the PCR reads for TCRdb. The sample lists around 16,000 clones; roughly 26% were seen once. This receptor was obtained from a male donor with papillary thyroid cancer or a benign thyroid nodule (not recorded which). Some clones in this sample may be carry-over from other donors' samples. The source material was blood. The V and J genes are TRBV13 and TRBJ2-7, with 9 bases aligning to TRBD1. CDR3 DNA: TGTGCCAGCAGCTCCCGACAGGGGGACTCTCGCTACGAGCAGTACTTC. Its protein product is CASSSRQGDSRYEQYF.